This T cell receptor beta chain was identified in a study of T cells in tuberculosis. Study in general: IGRA-negative adolescents, IGRA-positive adolescents with latent tuberculosis and adults with active tuberculosis formed this South African cohort. Samples predate treatment or fall within its first 7 days.

Comments on this clone: Its target is not known.

General study findings and limits: Selection depended on which cryopreserved specimens were available.

This sample's time point: new active TB diagnosis, blood taken before or within 7 days of starting treatment. Confirmation came from sputum smear and/or culture positivity for M. tuberculosis. Generated by immunoSEQ multiplex PCR, the TCRdb table keeps only in-frame clones and is missing some. Altogether 25,000 to 30,000 clones are present, approximately 90% being singletons, with the ten largest covering 6.8%. Source: PBMCs, taken at tuberculosis diagnosis. The TCR originated in an adult with tuberculosis.

The CDR3 nucleotides are TGTGCCAGCACTCCCGGGGGGGTAGGACAGCCCCAGCATTTT. Residues: CASTPGGVGQPQHF. The rearrangement joins TRBV2 to TRBJ1-5; D is possibly TRBD1 (5 bases). Germline V gene sequence: CDR1 SNHLY, CDR2 FYNNEI. V lost 7 bases to trimming and J lost 7 bases, with 17 bases between them. The CDR3 covers 14 residues.